This T cell receptor (beta chain) was captured by sequencing in a study of T-cell memory formation after mild COVID-19. For this clonotype: The antigen remains undetermined.

Trimming shortened V by 7 bases and J by 2 bases, and 6 bases separated the two germline ends. Per germline, CDR1 MGHRA and CDR2 YSYEKL. The CDR3 totals 13 residues. One entry per CDR3 protein results from TCRdb running MiXCR on the 5' RACE reads. The sample contains roughly 410,000 distinct CDR3 sequences, 20% to 30% of which appear only once. Study-level points and caveats: Pre-infection memory held some responding clones, suggesting pre-existing cross-reactive T cells responded.

The sequenced sample was PBMCs or a T cell subset sorted from them (not recorded which). This TCR came from an adult woman who had mild COVID-19 (a few samples of this study predate the infection). Cell type and time point are not known. This chain uses TRBV4-1 with TRBJ2-6, with unresolved D. Written as DNA, the CDR3 is TGCGCCAGCACCTCCCCTGGGGCCAACGTCCTGACTTTC. This codes for CASTSPGANVLTF.